These 27 T cell receptor beta chains were all obtained from the same sample, sequenced in a study of PD-1 blockade in classical Hodgkin lymphoma. Described time point: newly diagnosed, previously untreated cHL patient sample. Generated by immunoSEQ multiplex PCR, the TCRdb table keeps only in-frame clones and is missing some. Of tens of thousands of clones in the sample, over 85% were seen once. Sequencing input: peripheral blood mononuclear cells (PBMCs). These TCRs come from a human donor with classical Hodgkin lymphoma.

This chain connects TRBV7-9 to TRBJ1-3; no clear D gene. CDR3 length: 14 amino acids. Per germline, CDR1 SEHNR and CDR2 FQNEAQ (reference sequence). Trimming pared 4 bases from V and 0 bases from J, leaving 7 bases between. The CDR3 protein is CASSSFSSGNTIYF. CDR3 DNA sequence: TGTGCCAGCAGCTCATTCAGCTCTGGAAACACCATATATTTT.

This clone turned up a few times. The V call is TRBV6-6, the J call TRBJ1-3; no clear D gene. Germline-derived CDR1 and CDR2 are MNHNY and SVGAGI (reference sequence). This CDR3 has 14 residues. V shed 6 bases and J shed 4 bases, with 13 bases lying between them. CDR3 DNA sequence: TGTGCCAGCAGACCATCAGGAGTCGGAAACACCATATATTTT. Its translation: CASRPSGVGNTIYF.

This rearrangement joins TRBV5-1 to TRBJ1-1; no reliable D call. V lost 0 bases, J lost 1 base, and 7 bases lay in between. The length of the CDR3 is 14 residues. Germline V lookup: CDR1 SGHRS, CDR2 YFSETQ. This CDR3 is CASSLVTENTEAFF. The CDR3 DNA reads TGCGCCAGCAGCTTGGTGACCGAGAACACTGAAGCTTTCTTT.

The chain has TRBV5-4 and TRBJ1-1; tentatively, D is TRBD1 (5 bases). The CDR3 length is 13 residues. Germline V CDR1 and CDR2: SGHNT, YYREEE (reference sequence). The V end lost 4 bases, the J end lost 6 bases, and 13 bases lay between the germline ends. Here the CDR3 DNA reads TGTGCCAGCAGCATGGCAGGGATTTCTGAAGCTTTCTTT. As protein: CASSMAGISEAFF.

About this clone: At one of its ends the junction is not consistent with the germline gene, which may arise from a read error. J is TRBJ1-1 and V is TRBV6-5; TRBD1 might be the D (5 bases). This CDR3 has 15 amino acids. Germline V gene lookup returns CDR1 MNHEY and CDR2 SVGAGI. The CDR3 reads CASSYSFGTPTGAFF. The CDR3 DNA sequence: TGTGCCAGCAGTTACTCCTTTGGGACCCCGACTGGAGCTTTCTTT.

The chain recombines TRBV7-9 with TRBJ2-7, with D perhaps matching TRBD2 (6 bases). The CDR3 length is 13 residues. Germline values: CDR1 SEHNR, CDR2 FQNEAQ (reference sequence). V lost 6 bases to trimming and J lost 2 bases, with 11 bases between them. In DNA, the CDR3 is TGTGCCAGCAGTGGAGGAGGGCCCTACGAGCAGTACTTC. Protein: CASSGGGPYEQYF.

V gene TRBV10-3 combines with J gene TRBJ2-1, with 11 bases matching TRBD2. CDR1 and CDR2 (germline): ENHRY, SYGVKD. Germline trimming cut 8 bases from V and 15 bases from J; bases unmatched to any gene: 18. There are 15 residues in the CDR3. The chain's CDR3 is CAILPGFGVAGGPFF. CDR3 nucleotides: TGTGCCATCCTCCCAGGATTTGGTGTAGCGGGAGGGCCGTTCTTC.

The chain has TRBV12-2 and TRBJ2-1; the D call TRBD1 from the table was never checked on the DNA. TRBV12-2 is annotated as a pseudogene. The CDR3 extends over 19 amino acids. The CDR3 nucleotides are TGTGCAAGTCGCTTAGAAGCCGGGACAGGGGGGAGCTCCTACAATGAGCAGTTCTTC. Translated, it gives CASRLEAGTGGSSYNEQFF.

J is TRBJ1-1 and V is TRBV5-1; D is perhaps TRBD1 (6 bases). Germline V lookup: CDR1 SGHRS, CDR2 YFSETQ. The CDR3 is 15 residues long. Trimming cost V 1 base and J 4 bases, with 14 bases left between them. The DNA of the CDR3 is TGCGCCAGCAGCTTGTTTCCCACAGGGACCACTGAAGCTTTCTTT. The encoded protein is CASSLFPTGTTEAFF.

The chain links TRBV2 to TRBJ2-2, with D possibly being TRBD1 (7 bases). The CDR3 is 18 amino acids. Germline CDR1 and CDR2: SNHLY and FYNNEI. Trimming removed 4 bases at V and 3 bases at J, with 21 bases between. The CDR3, as DNA: TGTGCCAGCAGTGGATCTTGGAGGGGGCGCGTGGACACCGGGGAGCTGTTTTTT. Its protein is CASSGSWRGRVDTGELFF. Full variable domain (outside the CDR3, taken from reference TRBV2 and TRBJ2-2): EPEVTQTPSHQVTQMGQEVILRCVPISNHLYFYWYRQILGQKVEFLVSFYNNEISEKSEIFDDQFSVERPDGSNFTLKIRSTKLEDSAMYFCASSGSWRGRVDTGELFFGEGSRLTVL.

The chain carries TRBV6-5 and TRBJ1-3; D unclear. Trimming took 8 bases from V and 4 from J, leaving 15 bases between them. In germline, CDR1 is MNHEY, CDR2 SVGAGI. CDR3 size: 14 residues. The CDR3 sequence: CASGSSPEGNTIYF. In DNA form, the CDR3 reads TGTGCCAGCGGGTCCTCCCCGGAGGGAAACACCATATATTTT.

The chain combines TRBV5-1 with TRBJ2-1; 9 nucleotides match TRBD2. The CDR3 extends over 16 amino acids. V gave up 1 base and J gave up 7 bases; unmatched junction bases: 9. Germline CDR1 reads SGHRS; CDR2 reads YFSETQ. CDR3 coding DNA: TGCGCCAGCAGCTTGTTGGGGTTAGCGGGAGTTAATGAGCAGTTCTTC. This encodes CASSLLGLAGVNEQFF. The full variable domain, rest sourced from reference TRBV5-1 and TRBJ2-1, is KAGVTQTPRYLIKTRGQQVTLSCSPISGHRSVSWYQQTPGQGLQFLFEYFSETQRNKGNFPGRFSGRQFSNSRSEMNVSTLELGDSALYLCASSLLGLAGVNEQFFGPGTRLTVL.

The chain has TRBV11-2 and TRBJ2-2; D not certain. This CDR3 is 13 amino acids long. In germline, CDR1 is SGHAT, CDR2 FQNNGV. Trimming pared 3 bases from V and 5 bases from J, leaving 7 bases between. CDR3 amino acids: CASSFPRTGELFF. CDR3 nucleotides: TGTGCCAGCAGCTTCCCCCGGACCGGGGAGCTGTTTTTT.

The chain joins TRBV19 to TRBJ1-2; TRBD1 aligns across 7 bases. V shed 5 bases, J shed 0 bases, and the junction held 9 bases outside the gene matches. CDR3 size: 16 residues. From germline, CDR1 is LNHDA and CDR2 SQIVND (reference sequence). The CDR3 nucleotides read TGTGCCAGTAGTCGTTCGTTGGGACAGACTAACTATGGCTACACCTTC. This encodes CASSRSLGQTNYGYTF.

CDR3 sequence reads: CASSIGTDRVGFQPQHF. CDR3 coding DNA: TGTGCCAGTAGTATAGGGACTGACAGGGTAGGATTTCAGCCCCAGCATTTT. The chain joins TRBV19 to TRBJ1-5; 7 positions agree with TRBD1. The length of the CDR3 is 17 residues. The germline gives CDR1 LNHDA, CDR2 SQIVND (reference sequence). Trimming at V came to 1 base and at J to 6 bases, leaving 12 bases not matched to a gene.

The V call is TRBV7-2, the J call TRBJ1-1, with a tentative D call TRBD1 (6 bases). CDR3 length equals 14 residues. Trimming stripped 5 bases from V and 2 bases from J, with 12 bases between. Germline V gene sequence: CDR1 SGHTA, CDR2 FQGNSA. DNA of the CDR3: TGTGCCAGCAGCCCTAGGGGGACTAACACTGAAGCTTTCTTT. Translating it yields CASSPRGTNTEAFF.

The chain is built from TRBV20-1 and TRBJ2-2, with 8 bases identical to TRBD2. The CDR3 totals 11 residues. The V gene end was trimmed by 6 bases and the J gene end by 6 bases; junction bases not matched to a gene: 0. Germline V lookup: CDR1 DFQATT, CDR2 SNEGSKA (reference sequence). The CDR3 is CSAGRAGELFF. Here the CDR3 DNA reads TGCAGTGCCGGGAGGGCCGGGGAGCTGTTTTTT.

The chain employs TRBV6-5 and TRBJ2-5; D gene unclear. CDR1 MNHEY and CDR2 SVGAGI come from the germline V gene. The CDR3 length is 11 residues. With 4 bases removed from V and 4 bases from J, the gap between germline ends came to 4 bases. Here the CDR3 DNA reads TGTGCCAGCAGTTCCCGAGAGACCCAGTACTTC. The encoded protein is CASSSRETQYF.

The chain has TRBV18 and TRBJ1-3; unclear D gene. The CDR3 is made up of 15 amino acids. V was clipped by 5 bases and J by 0 bases, with 11 bases between them. From germline, CDR1 is KGHSH and CDR2 LQKENI. The CDR3 reads CASSSDMFSGNTIYF. The CDR3 nucleotides read TGTGCCAGCTCATCCGACATGTTCTCTGGAAACACCATATATTTT.

V usage is TRBV9 and J usage is TRBJ1-5; 8 bases agree with TRBD1. The CDR3 length is 15 residues. CDR1 SGDLS and CDR2 YYNGEE come from the germline V gene. J was trimmed by 4 bases and V by 0 bases; bases with no gene match: 3. The CDR3 DNA sequence: TGTGCCAGCAGCGTAGCCGGGACAGGAAATCAGCCCCAGCATTTT. This translates into CASSVAGTGNQPQHF.

This chain connects TRBV7-2 to TRBJ2-7, with unresolved D. Germline CDR1 SGHTA, CDR2 FQGNSA. This CDR3 spans 13 amino acids. The V end lost 2 bases, the J end lost 2 bases, and 7 bases lay between the germline ends. The CDR3 nucleotides read TGTGCCAGCAGCTTACAAACCACCTACGAGCAGTACTTC. This encodes CASSLQTTYEQYF.

Written as DNA, the CDR3 is TGTGCCAGCAGCTTAGATGAGAACTCCTACGAGCAGTACTTC. It codes for CASSLDENSYEQYF. The V and J genes are TRBV11-3 and TRBJ2-7; D uncertain. Germline V gene data show CDR1 as SGHNT and CDR2 as YENEEA. Deletions cut 0 bases from V and 0 bases from J, with 6 bases between. The length of the CDR3 is 14 residues.

This chain connects TRBV18 to TRBJ1-1, with 7 bases that match TRBD1. After removal of 4 bases from V and 4 bases from J, the junction contained 6 bases not matched to a gene. The CDR3 consists of 14 residues. The germline CDR1 and CDR2 sequences are KGHSH and LQKENI. In DNA, the CDR3 is TGTGCCAGCTCACAGACAGGGTCGGTCACTGAAGCTTTCTTT. This gives the protein CASSQTGSVTEAFF.

The CDR3 DNA is TGCGCCAGCAGCTTAACCCCTAGCGTAAACTCCTACGAGCAGTACTTC. Amino acids: CASSLTPSVNSYEQYF. This rearrangement joins TRBV5-1 to TRBJ2-7, with a weak D call TRBD2 (6 bases). Germline CDR1 SGHRS, CDR2 YFSETQ. The CDR3 loop spans 16 amino acids. The V end was cut by 2 bases, the J end by 0 bases, with 15 bases between.

V is TRBV15 and J is TRBJ1-6; D perhaps matches TRBD1 (5 bases). Germline V gene sequence: CDR1 LNHNV, CDR2 YYDKDF (reference sequence). Trimming took 0 bases from V and 0 from J, leaving 12 bases between them. This CDR3 spans 18 amino acids. CDR3 protein: CATSRDGAGRSYNSPLHF. The CDR3 coding sequence is TGTGCCACCAGCAGAGATGGGGCAGGTCGCTCCTATAATTCACCCCTCCACTTT.

This chain joins TRBV6-1 and TRBJ1-6; D not certain. V lost 3 bases and J lost 7, with 7 bases in between. The germline CDR1 and CDR2 sequences are MNHNS and SASEGT. The CDR3 extends over 13 amino acids. CDR3 in DNA: TGTGCCAGCAGTGAGGCCATAAATTCACCCCTCCACTTT. The encoded protein is CASSEAINSPLHF.

V usage is TRBV10-1 and J usage is TRBJ1-1; D unresolved. Looked up from germline, CDR1 is WNHNN and CDR2 is SYGVQD (reference sequence). The length of the CDR3 is 13 residues. V lost 4 bases and J 8 bases, leaving 14 bases between the germline ends. CDR3 DNA: TGCGCCAGCAGTGCTCACGAGGGCAGGGAAGCTTTCTTT. As protein: CASSAHEGREAFF.